These 14 T cell receptor beta chains were sequenced from one sample in a study of a mutant IDH1 vaccine in newly diagnosed glioma. Regarding time point: baseline, week 1 (first vaccination visit). Treatment denoted: pre-vaccination baseline after standard-of-care therapy. The repertoire was sequenced with immunoSEQ multiplex PCR; TCRdb's copy has only in-frame clones and lacks some. This sample has about 30,000 clones; over 75% occur once, and the top ten carry roughly a fifth. Sequencing was performed on PBMCs, taken from a glioma patient treated with radiotherapy, temozolomide or both. These receptors were taken from a man aged 25-40 years with glioma.

The gene calls are TRBV14 and TRBJ2-2; 11 bases map to TRBD1. Per germline, CDR1 SGHDN and CDR2 FVKESK. The trim removed 7 bases at V and 4 bases at J, leaving 5 bases unmatched. The CDR3 contains 15 residues. CDR3 sequence: CASKQGQGATGELFF. In DNA, the CDR3 is TGTGCCAGCAAGCAAGGACAGGGGGCCACCGGGGAGCTGTTTTTT.

The chain combines TRBV2 with TRBJ2-3; the match to TRBD1 covers 8 bases. Germline lookup yields CDR1 SNHLY and CDR2 FYNNEI. The trim removed 8 bases at V and 5 bases at J, leaving 9 bases unmatched. This CDR3 contains 14 residues. This CDR3 is CASDQDRGEDTQYF. CDR3 coding DNA: TGTGCCAGCGATCAAGACAGGGGTGAAGATACGCAGTATTTT. Drawing the rest from reference TRBV2 and TRBJ2-3, the complete variable domain is EPEVTQTPSHQVTQMGQEVILRCVPISNHLYFYWYRQILGQKVEFLVSFYNNEISEKSEIFDDQFSVERPDGSNFTLKIRSTKLEDSAMYFCASDQDRGEDTQYFGPGTRLTVL.

This chain uses TRBV5-1 with TRBJ1-4, with a weak D call TRBD1 (6 bases). The V end lost 1 base, the J end lost 4 bases, and 8 bases lay between the germline ends. Germline CDR1 is SGHRS and CDR2 is YFSETQ. There are 14 residues in the CDR3. CDR3 DNA sequence: TGCGCCAGCAGCTTGCAACAGGGTAATGAAAAACTGTTTTTT. This codes for CASSLQQGNEKLFF.

This chain connects TRBV4-1 to TRBJ2-7; D is perhaps TRBD2 (6 bases). Germline assignment: CDR1 MGHRA and CDR2 YSYEKL. The CDR3 is made up of 14 amino acids. Between the trimmed V and J ends, which lost 3 bases and 2 bases, there was a span of 11 bases. CDR3 sequence reads: CASSQREGAYEQYF. Written as DNA, the CDR3 is TGCGCCAGCAGCCAGCGGGAAGGGGCCTACGAGCAGTACTTC.

A few counts support this clone. This chain links TRBV29-1 with TRBJ1-1; D not resolved. Trimming removed 5 bases at V and 4 bases at J, with 5 bases between. CDR1 is SQVTM and CDR2 is ANQGSEA in the germline V gene. The CDR3 totals 10 residues. Here the CDR3 reads CSVRSTEAFF. In nucleotides, the CDR3 is TGCAGCGTTCGGAGCACTGAAGCTTTCTTT.

The chain is built from TRBV5-1 and TRBJ1-1; D ambiguous. This CDR3 is built from 12 residues. CDR1 and CDR2 (germline): SGHRS, YFSETQ. The ends were cut back, 0 bases at V and 7 bases at J, with 7 bases in the middle. The chain's CDR3 is CASSLAYGEAFF. The DNA of the CDR3 is TGCGCCAGCAGCTTGGCCTATGGTGAAGCTTTCTTT.

This sequence joins TRBV2 and TRBJ2-7; 7 nucleotides align to TRBD2. Trimming cost V 1 base and J 4 bases; bases outside gene matches: 4. This CDR3 contains 14 residues. Germline assignment: CDR1 SNHLY and CDR2 FYNNEI. The CDR3 bases are TGTGCCAGCAGTGAAGAGGCCGGGGGGTACGAGCAGTACTTC. Translating gives CASSEEAGGYEQYF.

The V gene is TRBV4-1, the J gene TRBJ1-3; D gene ambiguous. Between the trimmed V and J ends, which lost 3 bases and 2 bases, there was a span of 11 bases. Germline loops: CDR1 MGHRA, CDR2 YSYEKL. This CDR3 has 15 residues. CDR3 in DNA: TGCGCCAGCAGCCAGCTAAGGGAAGCTGGAAACACCATATATTTT. It specifies CASSQLREAGNTIYF.

This sequence joins TRBV19 and TRBJ2-7; 7 positions match TRBD1. V shed 5 bases, J shed 3 bases, and the junction held 7 bases outside the gene matches. Germline V gives CDR1 LNHDA, CDR2 SQIVND (reference sequence). This CDR3 is built from 14 residues. The CDR3 bases are TGTGCCAGTAGTGCAACAGGGGTTTACTACGAGCAGTACTTC. Amino acid sequence: CASSATGVYYEQYF.

The rearrangement links TRBV5-1 to TRBJ1-1, with TRBD1 matching over 10 bases. Germline trimming cut 1 base from V and 5 bases from J; bases unmatched to any gene: 14. The CDR3 length is 18 residues. The germline gives CDR1 SGHRS, CDR2 YFSETQ. The CDR3 DNA sequence: TGCGCCAGCAGCTTGCCTACGTTGACCGGGACAGGGGAGACTGAAGCTTTCTTT. This gives the protein CASSLPTLTGTGETEAFF.

The chain employs TRBV29-1 and TRBJ2-3; perhaps TRBD1 as D (6 bases). This CDR3 comprises 14 residues. V lost 3 bases and J lost 0, with 10 bases in between. Germline CDR1 and CDR2: SQVTM and ANQGSEA. The CDR3: CSVEDSLSTDTQYF. CDR3 nucleotides: TGCAGCGTTGAGGACAGCCTTAGCACAGATACGCAGTATTTT.

V gene TRBV28 combines with J gene TRBJ2-1, with TRBD2 matching over 9 bases. Germline CDR1 is MDHEN and CDR2 is SYDVKM. The CDR3 has 17 amino acids. The ends lost 2 bases at V and 2 bases at J; junction bases unmatched: 7. CDR3 protein: CASSLGSGRSTYNEQFF. CDR3 DNA sequence: TGTGCCAGCAGTTTAGGGAGCGGGAGGTCCACCTACAATGAGCAGTTCTTC.

The genes are TRBV27 and TRBJ2-7; tentatively, D is TRBD2 (5 bases). CDR1 MNHEY and CDR2 SMNVEV come from the germline V gene (reference sequence). The CDR3 runs to 13 residues. V dropped 4 bases and J dropped 2 bases, with 9 bases sitting between them. CDR3 region: CASSSTTTYEQYF. In DNA form, the CDR3 reads TGTGCCAGCAGTTCGACTACCACCTACGAGCAGTACTTC.

CDR3 DNA: TGTGTCTCCCGGGGGACAGGGAACACTGAAGCTTTCTTT. This translates into CVSRGTGNTEAFF. This chain uses TRBV6-5 with TRBJ1-1; 8 bases map to TRBD1. CDR1 is MNHEY, CDR2 SVGAGI, per germline. The CDR3 runs to 13 residues.